The subject of this entry is one TCR beta chain. This clonotype appeared many times. Its antigen specificity is not known. Per-base qualities were not stored, and no clone one base away is much larger. All donors were healthy Caucasians. Using Miltenyi CD45RO+ enrichment and human naive T-cell isolation kits, memory (CD45RO+) and naive T cells were isolated from PBMC. The data stem from a study of identical twins (TCRdb year 2016). General notes on the study: To test whether fetal clonotypes persist, this study deep-sequenced TCR alpha and beta repertoires from monozygotic twins, from unrelated adults of various ages, and from cord blood. To rule out contamination, the twin experiments were replicated at different times with different library preparation protocols. Broader findings and caveats from the paper: Compared with coincidental sharing between unrelated individuals, an excess of low generation-probability sequences was observed among out-of-frame TCR alpha sequences shared between twins. In monozygotic twins, out-of-frame TCR alpha sharing was systematically underestimated by recombination models, although the models agreed with sharing between unrelated individuals. A weaker excess of twin sharing was found in beta out-of-frame sequences because the signal-to-noise ratio was lowered by fewer shared sequences. Abundant cord blood beta clonotypes carried fewer insertions; young adult naive repertoires showed a weaker similar trend, while memory repertoires showed none. Because the same donors could not be followed over many years, conclusions were based on cross-sectional statistical analysis. Invariant T cells such as MAIT and iNKT could partly confound zero-insertion analyses, although diverse VJ usage argued against such confounding for most clonotypes.

CDR1 and CDR2, per the germline V gene, are SGHDN and FVKESK. The junction carries 15 bases between V and J, which are trimmed by 2 bases and 10 bases respectively. Inclusive of the bounding cysteine and phenylalanine, the CDR3 is 14 residues long. The CDR3 DNA has 42 bases and is translated from base 1. To prepare the library, 5' RACE was applied. Sequencing took place on an Illumina HiSeq 2000. Template switching added a universal primer binding site, and the final cDNA carried a unique molecular identifier that allowed TCR cDNA molecules to be counted accurately. First-strand cDNA for TCR alpha and beta chains was synthesized from specific primers in the conserved constant-segment region. To control for contamination, each cDNA library was double barcoded with a SMART-Mk sample barcode plus Illumina barcodes. TruSeq adapter sequences and Illumina sample barcodes were added in two successive PCR steps. TCR alpha and beta cDNA libraries were sequenced on the Illumina HiSeq platform with custom primers. As for how the authors treated the data: MiGEC processed the raw reads to extract unique molecular identifiers, while MiXCR was used to determine the CDR3 positions. Recombination models were inferred per individual with the repgenHMM and IGoR tools using an EM algorithm. The tcR package in R was used for shared clonotype analysis, with sharing normalized by the product of cloneset sizes. Out-of-frame nonproductive sequences were analyzed to study raw recombination free of thymic and clonal selection effects. TCRdb trimmed the raw reads at Q25, called clones with MiXCR and kept productive beta chains. Rows with a matching CDR3 protein are joined into one entry that keeps the most common DNA and genes. TCRdb's processing, not the authors' own work, is the source of the V and J calls. The sample table holds 130,000 to 150,000 distinct CDR3 sequences, of which roughly 3.5% were seen once. The top ten hold approximately 7.7% of the sample.

The chain is made from TRBV14 and TRBJ2-4, and perhaps TRBD1 as D gene, on 6 matching bases. The receptor's source is a man younger than 35 in good health. Sequenced material: memory T cells sorted from blood. According to the study, the label for this sample's cell subset or site signals: CD45RO+ enriched T cells. The CDR3 is CASSQINRDAIQYF. In nucleotides, the sequence is TGTGCCAGCAGCCAAATTAACAGGGATGCAATTCAGTACTTC.